In its sample, the clone carrying this T cell receptor (beta chain) was seen once. As yet, its antigen is unknown. The CDR3 is 11 amino acids. V lost 1 base and J lost 2, with 0 bases in between. In germline, CDR1 is MGHDK, CDR2 SYGVNS. The sample originates from a study of cytotoxic CD8 clonotypes in ibrutinib-treated CLL. Whole-study findings and limits: Circulating CD8+ T-cell counts were tracked by baseline clonality, which exceeded that of age-matched healthy donors.

TCRdb's table, derived via immunoSEQ multiplex PCR, lists solely in-frame clones and lacks some. The table shows roughly 180,000 clones, with over 55% occurring only once. This sequence was found in a human donor with chronic lymphocytic leukemia. The sequencing used PBMCs, collected after 24 months of ibrutinib treatment. The chain is built from TRBV25-1 and TRBJ2-7; no definite D call. Written as DNA, the CDR3 is TGTGCCAGCAGTGAATCCTACGAGCAGTACTTC. It codes for CASSESYEQYF.